These T cell receptor beta chains were read from a single sample in a study of T cell repertoires in cytomegalovirus infection. What these receptors recognize is not known. TCRdb re-called the reads through MiXCR, storing one row per CDR3 protein. The sample yields approximately 730,000 distinct CDR3 sequences, around a third seen once. The specimen was cultured PBMCs, collected from culture after CMV antigen stimulation. Receptors were obtained from a human donor in good health (CMV status not recorded). Some clones in this sample may be carry-over from other donors' samples. CDR3s include the opening cysteine and the closing phenylalanine or tryptophan. Fields, in order: J gene, V gene, clone size, D gene, CDR3 DNA, CDR3 protein. A D gene is named only where the DNA matches it firmly. Some rows mark clone size as missing; the rest say once, few, many or name a class of expanded clone.

j_call: TRBJ1-2; v_call: TRBV7-4; clone_size: -; d_call: TRBD1; cdr3_nt: TGTGCCAGCAGCGCGCCCGGGACAGGGGGCGACTATGGCTACACCTTC; cdr3_aa: CASSAPGTGGDYGYTF
j_call: TRBJ2-2; v_call: TRBV18; clone_size: -; d_call: TRBD2; cdr3_nt: TGTGCCAGCTCACCAGAGGGAGGGGCGATTCAGAACACCGGGGAGCTGTTTTTT; cdr3_aa: CASSPEGGAIQNTGELFF
j_call: TRBJ1-3; v_call: TRBV12-3/TRBV12-4; clone_size: few; d_call: -; cdr3_nt: TGTGCCAGCAGTAACTTACAGGGAAGCACCATATATTTT; cdr3_aa: CASSNLQGSTIYF
j_call: TRBJ2-7; v_call: TRBV20-1; clone_size: few; d_call: TRBD2; cdr3_nt: TGCAGTGCTACAGGGACTAGCGGACCCTACGAGCAGTACTTC; cdr3_aa: CSATGTSGPYEQYF
j_call: TRBJ2-3; v_call: TRBV7-6; clone_size: many; d_call: -; cdr3_nt: TGTGCCAGCAGCTTGATCAGGATAGATACGCAGTATTTT; cdr3_aa: CASSLIRIDTQYF
j_call: TRBJ1-2; v_call: TRBV19; clone_size: -; d_call: TRBD1; cdr3_nt: TGTGCCAGTAGTTACCGGACAGGGGACTATGGCTACACCTTC; cdr3_aa: CASSYRTGDYGYTF
j_call: TRBJ1-1; v_call: TRBV7-2; clone_size: many; d_call: TRBD1; cdr3_nt: TGTGCCAGCAGCCCCAGGGGGGGAGGGGCAAACACTGAAGCTTTCTTT; cdr3_aa: CASSPRGGGANTEAFF
j_call: TRBJ1-1; v_call: TRBV7-6; clone_size: -; d_call: -; cdr3_nt: TGTGCCAGCAGCTTAACCGACACGGGGAACACTGAAGCTTTCTTT; cdr3_aa: CASSLTDTGNTEAFF
j_call: TRBJ2-4; v_call: TRBV18; clone_size: -; d_call: -; cdr3_nt: TGTGCCAGCTCACCAGTAAGGGATGGGGACATTCAGTACTTC; cdr3_aa: CASSPVRDGDIQYF
j_call: TRBJ2-5; v_call: TRBV29-1; clone_size: -; d_call: -; cdr3_nt: TGCAGCGTGGCGGGGACCGGCGGGGAGACCCAGTACTTC; cdr3_aa: CSVAGTGGETQYF
j_call: TRBJ2-7; v_call: TRBV20-1; clone_size: -; d_call: -; cdr3_nt: TGCAGTGCTCAGACCGTCGACGAGCAGTACTTC; cdr3_aa: CSAQTVDEQYF
j_call: TRBJ2-5; v_call: TRBV14; clone_size: few; d_call: TRBD1; cdr3_nt: TGTGCCAGCAGCCTCGGGACAGGGGGAACCCAGTACTTC; cdr3_aa: CASSLGTGGTQYF
j_call: TRBJ2-5; v_call: TRBV7-2; clone_size: few; d_call: TRBD2; cdr3_nt: TGTGCCAGCAGCAAAATAGCGGGTCGCCAAGAGACCCAGTACTTC; cdr3_aa: CASSKIAGRQETQYF
j_call: TRBJ2-3; v_call: TRBV7-2; clone_size: many; d_call: TRBD2; cdr3_nt: TGTGCCAGCAGCATGCCACTAGCGGGGTTCACAGATACGCAGTATTTT; cdr3_aa: CASSMPLAGFTDTQYF
j_call: TRBJ2-3; v_call: TRBV4-1; clone_size: -; d_call: -; cdr3_nt: TGCGCCAGCAGCCAGGCTAGGTTGACCACAGATACGCAGTATTTT; cdr3_aa: CASSQARLTTDTQYF
j_call: TRBJ2-1; v_call: TRBV7-6; clone_size: -; d_call: -; cdr3_nt: TGTGCCAGCAGCCAATCACCGAGTAATGAGCAGTTCTTC; cdr3_aa: CASSQSPSNEQFF
j_call: TRBJ2-5; v_call: TRBV19; clone_size: -; d_call: -; cdr3_nt: TGTGCCAGTAGTATGGTGGGGGAGAACCAAGAGACCCAGTACTTC; cdr3_aa: CASSMVGENQETQYF
j_call: TRBJ1-1; v_call: TRBV10-3; clone_size: -; d_call: TRBD1; cdr3_nt: TGTGCCATTACAAACCAGGGGGCGAGTGGCACTGAAGCTTTCTTT; cdr3_aa: CAITNQGASGTEAFF
j_call: TRBJ2-7; v_call: TRBV20-1; clone_size: -; d_call: -; cdr3_nt: TGCAGTGTGGCCGGCCCCTACGAGCAGTACTTC; cdr3_aa: CSVAGPYEQYF
j_call: TRBJ1-1; v_call: TRBV28; clone_size: many; d_call: -; cdr3_nt: TGTGCCAGCAGGGCCGGGGCGGCGATGAACACTGAAGCTTTCTTT; cdr3_aa: CASRAGAAMNTEAFF
j_call: TRBJ2-4; v_call: TRBV7-9; clone_size: once; d_call: TRBD1; cdr3_nt: TGTGCCAGCAGCACGCCCCTCGGACAGGGTCGAAACATTCAGTACTTC; cdr3_aa: CASSTPLGQGRNIQYF
j_call: TRBJ2-2; v_call: TRBV12-3/TRBV12-4; clone_size: many; d_call: -; cdr3_nt: TGTGCCAGCAGTTTCCGGTACCTGCCTATGAACACCGGGGAGCTGTTTTTT; cdr3_aa: CASSFRYLPMNTGELFF
j_call: TRBJ2-1; v_call: TRBV7-9; clone_size: -; d_call: -; cdr3_nt: TGTGCCAGTCGACAGGGCGGGGTCAATGAGCAGTTCTTC; cdr3_aa: CASRQGGVNEQFF
j_call: TRBJ1-2; v_call: TRBV28; clone_size: few; d_call: -; cdr3_nt: TGTGCCAGCAGAACACTATCGGACAGCTACACCTTC; cdr3_aa: CASRTLSDSYTF